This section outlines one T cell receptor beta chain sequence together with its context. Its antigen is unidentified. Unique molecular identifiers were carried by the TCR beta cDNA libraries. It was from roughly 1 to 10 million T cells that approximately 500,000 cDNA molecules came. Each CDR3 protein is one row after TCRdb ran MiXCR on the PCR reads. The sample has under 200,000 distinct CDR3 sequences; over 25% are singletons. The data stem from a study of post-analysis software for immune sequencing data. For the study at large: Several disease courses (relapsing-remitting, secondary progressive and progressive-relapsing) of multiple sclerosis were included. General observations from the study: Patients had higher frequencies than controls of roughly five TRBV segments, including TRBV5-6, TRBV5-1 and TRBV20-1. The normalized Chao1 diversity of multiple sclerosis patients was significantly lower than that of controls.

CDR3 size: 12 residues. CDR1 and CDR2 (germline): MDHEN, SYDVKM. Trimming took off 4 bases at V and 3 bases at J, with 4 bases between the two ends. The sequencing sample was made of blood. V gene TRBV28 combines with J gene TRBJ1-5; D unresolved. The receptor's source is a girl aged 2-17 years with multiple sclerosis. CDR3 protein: CASSSVNQPQHF. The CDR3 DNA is TGTGCCAGCAGTTCTGTCAATCAGCCCCAGCATTTT.